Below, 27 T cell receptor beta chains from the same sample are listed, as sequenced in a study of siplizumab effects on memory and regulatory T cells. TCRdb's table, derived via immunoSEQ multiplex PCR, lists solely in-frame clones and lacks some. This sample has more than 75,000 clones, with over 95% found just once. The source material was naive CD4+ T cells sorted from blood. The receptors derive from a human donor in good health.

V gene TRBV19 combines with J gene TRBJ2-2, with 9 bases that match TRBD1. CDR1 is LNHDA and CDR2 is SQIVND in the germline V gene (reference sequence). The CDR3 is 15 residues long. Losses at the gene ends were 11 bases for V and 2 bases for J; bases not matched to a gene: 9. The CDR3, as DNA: TGTGCCTCCAAACACAGGGGGCCTAACACCGGGGAGCTGTTTTTT. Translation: CASKHRGPNTGELFF.

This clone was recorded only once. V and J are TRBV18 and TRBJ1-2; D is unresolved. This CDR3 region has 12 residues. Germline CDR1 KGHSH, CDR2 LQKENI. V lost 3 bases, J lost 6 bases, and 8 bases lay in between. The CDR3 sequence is CASSPSGDGYTF. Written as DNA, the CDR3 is TGTGCCAGCTCACCGTCTGGCGATGGCTACACCTTC. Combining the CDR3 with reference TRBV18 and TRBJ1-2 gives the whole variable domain NAGVMQNPRHLVRRRGQEARLRCSPMKGHSHVYWYRQLPEEGLKFMVYLQKENIIDESGMPKERFSAEFPKEGPSILRIQQVVRGDSAAYFCASSPSGDGYTFGSGTRLTVV.

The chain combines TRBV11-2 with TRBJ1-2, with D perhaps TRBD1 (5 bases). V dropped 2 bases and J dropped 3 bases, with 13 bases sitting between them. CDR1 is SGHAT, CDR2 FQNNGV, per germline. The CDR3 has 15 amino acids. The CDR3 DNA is TGTGCCAGCAGCTTACAGGGCAGGTGGGACTATGGCTACACCTTC. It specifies CASSLQGRWDYGYTF.

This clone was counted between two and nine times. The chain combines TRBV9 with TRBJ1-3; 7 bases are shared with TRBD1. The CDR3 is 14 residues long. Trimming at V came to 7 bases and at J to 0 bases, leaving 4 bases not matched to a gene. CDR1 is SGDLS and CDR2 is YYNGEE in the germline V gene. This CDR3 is CASGQVSSGNTIYF. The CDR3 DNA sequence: TGTGCCAGCGGACAGGTGAGCTCTGGAAACACCATATATTTT.

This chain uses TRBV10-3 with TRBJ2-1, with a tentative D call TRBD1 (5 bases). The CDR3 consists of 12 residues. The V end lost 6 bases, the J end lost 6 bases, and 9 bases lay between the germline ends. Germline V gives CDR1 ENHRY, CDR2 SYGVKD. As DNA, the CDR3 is TGTGCCATCAGGGACAAAGGCAATGAGCAGTTCTTC. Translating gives CAIRDKGNEQFF.

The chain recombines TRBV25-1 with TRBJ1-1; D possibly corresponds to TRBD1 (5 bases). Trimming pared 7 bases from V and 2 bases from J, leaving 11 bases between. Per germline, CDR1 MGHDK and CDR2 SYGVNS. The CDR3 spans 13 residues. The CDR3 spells CASKLGANTEAFF. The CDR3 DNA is TGTGCCAGCAAGCTTGGGGCTAACACTGAAGCTTTCTTT.

The DNA of the CDR3 is TGCGCCAGCAGTCACGCACTAAAATATGAGCAGTTCTTC. Its translation is CASSHALKYEQFF. V gene TRBV23-1 combines with J gene TRBJ2-1, with D hard to call. TRBV23-1 is annotated as an ORF whose role is uncertain. V was pared by 3 bases and J by 8 bases, with 11 bases between. There are 13 residues in the CDR3.

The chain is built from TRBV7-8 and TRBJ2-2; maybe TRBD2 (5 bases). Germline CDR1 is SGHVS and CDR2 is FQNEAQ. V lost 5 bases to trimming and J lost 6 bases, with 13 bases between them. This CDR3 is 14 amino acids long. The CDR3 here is CASSRQTSAGELFF. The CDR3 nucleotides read TGTGCCAGCAGCAGGCAAACTAGTGCCGGGGAGCTGTTTTTT.

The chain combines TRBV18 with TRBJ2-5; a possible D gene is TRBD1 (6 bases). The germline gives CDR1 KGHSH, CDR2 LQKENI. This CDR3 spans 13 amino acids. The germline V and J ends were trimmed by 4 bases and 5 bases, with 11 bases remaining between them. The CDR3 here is CASSRDRLETQYF. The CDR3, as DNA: TGTGCCAGCTCACGAGACAGGTTGGAGACCCAGTACTTC. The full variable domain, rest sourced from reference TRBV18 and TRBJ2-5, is NAGVMQNPRHLVRRRGQEARLRCSPMKGHSHVYWYRQLPEEGLKFMVYLQKENIIDESGMPKERFSAEFPKEGPSILRIQQVVRGDSAAYFCASSRDRLETQYFGPGTRLLVL.

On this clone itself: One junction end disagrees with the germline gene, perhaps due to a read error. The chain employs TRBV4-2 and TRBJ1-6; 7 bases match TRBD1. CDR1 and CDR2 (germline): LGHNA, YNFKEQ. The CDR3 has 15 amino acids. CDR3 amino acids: CASSHGDRVGSPFHF. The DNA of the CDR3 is TGTGCCAGCAGCCATGGAGACAGGGTAGGCTCACCCTTCCACTTT.

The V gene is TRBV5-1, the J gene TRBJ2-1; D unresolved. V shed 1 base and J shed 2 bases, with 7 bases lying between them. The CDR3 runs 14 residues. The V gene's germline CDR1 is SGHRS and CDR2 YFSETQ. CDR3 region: CASSLRATYNEQFF. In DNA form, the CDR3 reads TGCGCCAGCAGCTTGAGGGCCACCTACAATGAGCAGTTCTTC.

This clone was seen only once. The CDR3 here is CASSQNGASSSYNEQFF. The CDR3 nucleotides read TGTGCCAGCAGTCAAAACGGCGCCTCAAGCTCCTACAATGAGCAGTTCTTC. This rearrangement joins TRBV7-6 to TRBJ2-1, with D hard to call. CDR3 length: 17 amino acids. The V and J ends lost 6 bases and 0 bases respectively, with 18 bases between them. The germline V gene has CDR1 SGHVS and CDR2 FNYEAQ.

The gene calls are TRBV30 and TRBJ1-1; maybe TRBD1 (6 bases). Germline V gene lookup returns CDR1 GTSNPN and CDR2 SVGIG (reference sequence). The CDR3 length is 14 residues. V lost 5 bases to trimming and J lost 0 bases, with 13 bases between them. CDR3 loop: CAWQGLKVNTEAFF. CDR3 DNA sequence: TGTGCCTGGCAGGGGCTCAAGGTGAACACTGAAGCTTTCTTT. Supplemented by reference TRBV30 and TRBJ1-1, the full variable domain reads SQTIHQWPATLVQPVGSPLSLECTVEGTSNPNLYWYRQAAGRGLQLLFYSVGIGQISSEVPQNLSASRPQDRQFILSSKKLLLSDSGFYLCAWQGLKVNTEAFFGQGTRLTVV.

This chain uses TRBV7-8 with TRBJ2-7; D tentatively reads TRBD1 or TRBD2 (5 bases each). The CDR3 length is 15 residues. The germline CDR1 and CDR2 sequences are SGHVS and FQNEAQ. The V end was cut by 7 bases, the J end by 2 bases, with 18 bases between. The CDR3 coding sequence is TGTGCCAGCACTAAGATCGGGGCGGAGGCCTACGAGCAGTACTTC. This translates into CASTKIGAEAYEQYF.

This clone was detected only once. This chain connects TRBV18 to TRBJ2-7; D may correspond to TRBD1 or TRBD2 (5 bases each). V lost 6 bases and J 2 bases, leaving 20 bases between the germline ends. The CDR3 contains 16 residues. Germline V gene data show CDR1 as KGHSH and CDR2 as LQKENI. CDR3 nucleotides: TGTGCCAGCTCTCAGTACGGTCAGGGAGTCCCCTACGAGCAGTACTTC. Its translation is CASSQYGQGVPYEQYF.

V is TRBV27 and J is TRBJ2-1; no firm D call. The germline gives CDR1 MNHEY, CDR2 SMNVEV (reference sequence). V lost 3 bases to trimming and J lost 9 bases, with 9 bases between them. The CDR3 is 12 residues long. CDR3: CASSFEGIEQFF. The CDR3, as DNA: TGTGCCAGCAGTTTCGAAGGGATTGAGCAGTTCTTC.

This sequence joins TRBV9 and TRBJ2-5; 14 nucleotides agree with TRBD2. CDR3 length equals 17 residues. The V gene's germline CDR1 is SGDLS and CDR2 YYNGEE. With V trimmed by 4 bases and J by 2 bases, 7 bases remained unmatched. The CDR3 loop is CASSSGTSGGNQETQYF. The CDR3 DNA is TGTGCCAGCAGCTCCGGGACTAGCGGGGGCAATCAAGAGACCCAGTACTTC.

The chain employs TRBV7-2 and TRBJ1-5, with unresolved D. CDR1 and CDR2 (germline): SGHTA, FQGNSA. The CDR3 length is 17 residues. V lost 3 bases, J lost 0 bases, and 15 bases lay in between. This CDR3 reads CASSFKVHTSSNQPQHF. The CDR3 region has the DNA TGTGCCAGCAGCTTCAAGGTCCACACGAGTAGCAATCAGCCCCAGCATTTT. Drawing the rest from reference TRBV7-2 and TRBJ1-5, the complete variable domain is GAGVSQSPSNKVTEKGKDVELRCDPISGHTALYWYRQSLGQGLEFLIYFQGNSAPDKSGLPSDRFSAERTGGSVSTLTIQRTQQEDSAVYLCASSFKVHTSSNQPQHFGDGTRLSIL.

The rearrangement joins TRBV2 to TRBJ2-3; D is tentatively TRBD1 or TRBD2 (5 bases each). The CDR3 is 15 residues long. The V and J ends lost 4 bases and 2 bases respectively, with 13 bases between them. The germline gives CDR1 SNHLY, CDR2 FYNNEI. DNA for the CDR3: TGTGCCAGCAGTGGGGACCTGCCCTACACAGATACGCAGTATTTT. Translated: CASSGDLPYTDTQYF.

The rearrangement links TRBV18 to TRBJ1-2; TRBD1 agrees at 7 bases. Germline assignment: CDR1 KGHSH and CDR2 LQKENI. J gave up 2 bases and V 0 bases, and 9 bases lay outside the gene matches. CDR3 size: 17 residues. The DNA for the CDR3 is TGTGCCAGCTCACCACCGTCGGGGGCAGGGGGAAACTATGGCTACACCTTC. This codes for CASSPPSGAGGNYGYTF.

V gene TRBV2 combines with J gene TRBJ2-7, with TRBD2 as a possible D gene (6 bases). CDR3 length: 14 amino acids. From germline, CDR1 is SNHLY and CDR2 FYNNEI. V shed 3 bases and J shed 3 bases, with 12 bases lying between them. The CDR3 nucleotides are TGTGCCAGCAGTGAGGGGAGGTTGAACTACGAGCAGTACTTC. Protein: CASSEGRLNYEQYF.

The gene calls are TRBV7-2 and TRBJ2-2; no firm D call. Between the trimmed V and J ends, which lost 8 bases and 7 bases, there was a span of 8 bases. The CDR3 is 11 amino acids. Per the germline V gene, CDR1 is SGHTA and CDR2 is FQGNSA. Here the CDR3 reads CASGAVGELFF. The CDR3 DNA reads TGTGCCAGCGGAGCCGTCGGGGAGCTGTTTTTT.

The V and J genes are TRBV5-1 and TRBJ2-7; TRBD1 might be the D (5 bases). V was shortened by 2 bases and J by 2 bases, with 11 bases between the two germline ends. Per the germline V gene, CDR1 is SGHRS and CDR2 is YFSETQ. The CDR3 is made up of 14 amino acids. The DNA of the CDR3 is TGCGCCAGCAGCTTCAAGGGGCCGGCCTACGAGCAGTACTTC. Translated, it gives CASSFKGPAYEQYF.

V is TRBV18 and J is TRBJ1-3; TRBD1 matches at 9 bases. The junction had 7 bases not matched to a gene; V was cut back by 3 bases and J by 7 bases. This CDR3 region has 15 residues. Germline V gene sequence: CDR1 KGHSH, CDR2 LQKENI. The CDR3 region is CASSPSQGAGNTIYF. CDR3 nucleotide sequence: TGTGCCAGCTCACCGTCACAGGGGGCCGGGAACACCATATATTTT.

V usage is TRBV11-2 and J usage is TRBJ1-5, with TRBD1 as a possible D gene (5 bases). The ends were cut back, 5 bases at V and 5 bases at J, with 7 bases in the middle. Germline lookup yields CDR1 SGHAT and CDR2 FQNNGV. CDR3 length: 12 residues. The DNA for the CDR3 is TGTGCCAGCAGCCTAGGGGATCAGCCCCAGCATTTT. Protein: CASSLGDQPQHF. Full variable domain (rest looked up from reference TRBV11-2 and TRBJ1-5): EAGVAQSPRYKIIEKRQSVAFWCNPISGHATLYWYQQILGQGPKLLIQFQNNGVVDDSQLPKDRFSAERLKGVDSTLKIQPAKLEDSAVYLCASSLGDQPQHFGDGTRLSIL.

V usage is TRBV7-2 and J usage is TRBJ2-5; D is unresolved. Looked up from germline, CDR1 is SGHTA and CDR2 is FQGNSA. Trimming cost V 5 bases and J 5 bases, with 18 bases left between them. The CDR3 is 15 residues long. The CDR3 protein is CASSANRSPGETQYF. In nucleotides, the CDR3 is TGTGCCAGCAGCGCGAATAGGTCCCCTGGGGAGACCCAGTACTTC.

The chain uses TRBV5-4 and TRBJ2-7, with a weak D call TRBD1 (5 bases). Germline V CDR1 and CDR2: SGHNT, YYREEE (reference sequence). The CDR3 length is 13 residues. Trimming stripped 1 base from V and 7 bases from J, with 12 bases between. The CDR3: CASSLSGFGEQYF. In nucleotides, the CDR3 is TGTGCCAGCAGCTTGTCAGGGTTCGGGGAGCAGTACTTC.